Detailed here is one T cell receptor (beta chain). The data stem from a study of cytomegalovirus exposure and HLA in healthy donors. Amplification used 60 Vbeta primers and 13 Jbeta primers. Only in-frame clones appear in the TCRdb table, and some are missing; sequencing was by immunoSEQ multiplex PCR. Its table records roughly 190,000 clones. Germline V CDR1 and CDR2: GTSNPN, SVGIG (reference sequence). V shed 0 bases and J shed 0 bases, with 12 bases lying between them. The length of the CDR3 is 16 residues. What was sequenced was PBMCs. The origin of this receptor is a man aged 30-40 years in good health and CMV-seronegative. V is TRBV30 and J is TRBJ2-1; possible D gene TRBD2, 7 bases. CDR3 region: CAWSVRGARSYNEQFF. CDR3 coding DNA: TGTGCCTGGAGTGTACGGGGGGCCCGCTCCTACAATGAGCAGTTCTTC.